The 14 T cell receptor beta chains listed next were all sequenced from one sample in a study of post-analysis software for immune sequencing data. Tagging with unique molecular identifiers was a feature of the TCR beta cDNA libraries. TCRdb re-derived calls from the PCR reads in MiXCR, one entry per CDR3 protein. The profile shows hundreds of thousands of distinct CDR3 sequences, around 27% of them singletons. Antigens of these TCRs are unknown. Notes on the study in general: The study found TRBV5-6, TRBV5-1 and TRBV20-1 among a few TRBV segments more frequent in patients than controls.

The sequenced sample consisted of blood. The receptors shown here come from a girl aged 5-17 years with multiple sclerosis.

The V and J genes are TRBV3-1 and TRBJ2-5, with D perhaps TRBD1 (6 bases). Germline assignment: CDR1 LGHDT and CDR2 YNNKEL (reference sequence). V lost 4 bases and J 5 bases, leaving 14 bases between the germline ends. The CDR3 has 14 amino acids. This CDR3 reads CASSLQQGVETQYF. For the CDR3, the DNA is TGTGCCAGCAGCCTGCAACAGGGTGTGGAGACCCAGTACTTC.

This clonotype was observed a few times. The chain recombines TRBV29-1 with TRBJ1-2, with D possibly TRBD1 on 6 matching bases. The CDR3 contains 14 residues. V gave up 4 bases and J gave up 3 bases, with 15 bases separating them. CDR1 is SQVTM and CDR2 is ANQGSEA in the germline V gene. The CDR3 protein is CSVGNRESDYGYTF. CDR3 nucleotides: TGCAGCGTTGGCAACAGGGAGTCGGACTATGGCTACACCTTC.

The chain carries TRBV7-9 and TRBJ2-4; 9 bases line up with TRBD2. CDR1 is SEHNR and CDR2 is FQNEAQ in the germline V gene (reference sequence). V shed 4 bases and J 2 bases; nucleotides not matched to a gene: 9. The CDR3 has 17 residues. The CDR3 sequence: CASSSSVAGESKNIQYF. The CDR3 bases are TGTGCCAGCAGCTCTTCGGTAGCGGGAGAGTCCAAAAACATTCAGTACTTC.

This clonotype was seen only once. The chain recombines TRBV20-1 with TRBJ2-1; D gene uncertain. This CDR3 is built from 11 residues. Germline V gene lookup returns CDR1 DFQATT and CDR2 SNEGSKA (reference sequence). The V gene lost 2 bases and the J gene lost 7 bases, with 6 bases spanning the gap. CDR3 sequence (DNA): TGCAGTGCTAGACAGCGTAATGAGCAGTTCTTC. It specifies CSARQRNEQFF.

This clonotype was seen only a few times. The chain couples TRBV10-3 to TRBJ2-5; the D is unclear. Per the germline V gene, CDR1 is ENHRY and CDR2 is SYGVKD. Trimming took 6 bases from V and 1 from J, leaving 9 bases between them. The length of the CDR3 is 13 residues. The CDR3 nucleotides read TGTGCCATCAGCCAGGCGTTCCAAGAGACCCAGTACTTC. This codes for CAISQAFQETQYF.

This clonotype has a count of ten or more. The chain uses TRBV5-1 and TRBJ2-5, with TRBD2 matching 9 bases. Germline loops: CDR1 SGHRS, CDR2 YFSETQ. J was trimmed by 2 bases and V by 4 bases; bases with no gene match: 9. This CDR3 contains 16 residues. CDR3: CASSPGGTSPQETQYF. CDR3 bases: TGCGCCAGCAGCCCTGGGGGGACTAGCCCGCAAGAGACCCAGTACTTC.

In its sample, this clonotype was seen a few times. The rearrangement joins TRBV5-6 to TRBJ1-6; possibly TRBD1 for D (6 bases). CDR1 and CDR2 from the germline V gene are SGHDT and YYEEEE. V was cut by 4 bases and J by 8 bases, with 16 bases left in between. This CDR3 has 15 residues. This CDR3 is CASSQLTGLYSPLHF. In DNA form, the CDR3 reads TGTGCCAGCAGCCAACTGACAGGCCTTTATTCACCCCTCCACTTT.

This sequence joins TRBV27 and TRBJ1-2; D might be TRBD1 (6 bases). The CDR3 runs 14 residues. Deletions cut 6 bases from V and 4 bases from J, with 15 bases between. The V gene's germline CDR1 is MNHEY and CDR2 SMNVEV (reference sequence). The CDR3 spells CASRLTGGSYGYTF. CDR3 DNA: TGTGCCAGCAGATTGACGGGGGGCTCCTATGGCTACACCTTC.

V gene TRBV28 combines with J gene TRBJ1-1; perhaps TRBD1 as D (5 bases). The CDR3 covers 15 residues. The germline V gene encodes CDR1 MDHEN and CDR2 SYDVKM. Trimming took 6 bases from V and 5 from J, leaving 19 bases between them. CDR3 residues: CASSRKRAGRTEAFF. As DNA, the CDR3 is TGTGCCAGCAGCCGAAAGCGGGCAGGGCGGACTGAAGCTTTCTTT.

The chain employs TRBV7-2 and TRBJ2-7; possibly TRBD2 for D (6 bases). The germline V gene encodes CDR1 SGHTA and CDR2 FQGNSA. This CDR3 has 13 residues. V was trimmed by 7 bases and J by 1 base, leaving 11 bases between them. In nucleotides, the CDR3 is TGTGCCAGCACCTGGGGGGTTTCCTACGAGCAGTACTTC. Translation: CASTWGVSYEQYF.

This clonotype showed up just a few times. The V call is TRBV18, the J call TRBJ2-1, with TRBD2 identical over 9 bases. The CDR3 runs 15 residues. Germline V gives CDR1 KGHSH, CDR2 LQKENI. The ends lost 4 bases at V and 5 bases at J; junction bases unmatched: 6. DNA of the CDR3: TGTGCCAGCTCACAACGGACTAGCGTGGACAATGAGCAGTTCTTC. Amino acids: CASSQRTSVDNEQFF.

Turning to this clonotype: This could be a read error, since a much larger clone is one nucleotide away. The chain has TRBV12-3 or TRBV12-4 and TRBJ2-3; tentative D call: TRBD1 (5 bases). The CDR3 is made up of 15 amino acids. Written as DNA, the CDR3 is TGTGTCAGCAGTTTAGAGACCCAGGGAACAGATACGCAGTATTTT. Amino acid sequence: CVSSLETQGTDTQYF.

The gene calls are TRBV12-3 or TRBV12-4 and TRBJ2-7; no reliable D call. This CDR3 has 13 amino acids. V was trimmed by 6 bases and J by 10 bases, leaving 19 bases between them. Written as DNA, the CDR3 is TGTGCCAGCAGAACTGACATTTTGGGCCCCCAGTACTTC. This sequence encodes CASRTDILGPQYF.

Details on this clonotype: At one of its ends the junction is not consistent with the germline gene, which may arise from a read error. V is TRBV12-3 or TRBV12-4 and J is TRBJ2-3; 7 bases are a match to TRBD2. There are 14 residues in the CDR3. In DNA form, the CDR3 reads TGTGCCACCCGGGGGAGGGCTAGCACAGGTACGCAGTATTTT. This encodes CATRGRASTGTQYF.